This T cell receptor (beta chain) stems from a study of cytomegalovirus exposure and HLA in healthy donors (dated by TCRdb to about 2017). Background for the entire study: An earlier analysis of roughly 500 of the donors reported roughly 300 Gb of sequence data and 117 million unique TCR beta sequences from approximately 180 million T cells. The later analysis used no new phenotypic data to find candidate immune exposures, relying instead on TCR beta sequences and their occurrence across donors. Donor age, sex, ethnicity and CMV serostatus were collected together with the repertoire data. An earlier analysis of nearly 600 of the donors applied high-throughput TCR beta sequencing to assess whether each TCR beta V gene segment acted as functional or pseudogenic. Four to six DR-DQ haplotypes were handled as single units for association and clustering, since linkage in the cohort was strong. On average, about 240,000 unique TCR beta nucleotide sequences were sequenced per donor among roughly 430 genotyped donors of the cohort, with around 19% of those sequences being non-productive. Genome-wide SNP genotypes for about 65% of the 666 donors were used in a later genetic analysis, which treated that subset as a discovery cohort. HLA typing covered class I and class II loci at four-digit resolution. Using immunosequencing, the study profiled T cell repertoires from some 670 subjects and related those repertoires to cytomegalovirus serostatus. A separate validation cohort of roughly 130 different subjects was used in addition to the roughly 670-subject first cohort. All discovery cohort repertoires had been generated on a single sequencing platform. An early release that covered 640 HLA-typed donors contained approximately 300 gigabases of sequencing data and around 85 million unique TCR sequences. Among the approximately 420 genotyped donors, approximately 77% belonged to the genetic ancestry cluster associated with self-reported Caucasian donors. To study patterns of TCR occurrence, a later analysis re-analyzed previously published TCR beta repertoires from 666 donors and added high-resolution HLA genotyping. The study was designed to test whether signatures of past pathogen exposure could be identified by cataloging public T cell receptors. To predict cytomegalovirus infection status, the study brought together high-throughput TCR immunosequencing, statistical association of individual TCRs with disease status, and machine learning. Typing coverage varied by locus: about 629-640 donors for A, B, C, DRB1 and DQB1; 500 to 550 for DQA1; nearly 610 for DPA1; under 490 for DPB1.

Notes on this clone: What antigen it recognizes has not been identified. No much larger clone is present one base from it, and per-base qualities are unavailable.

Here is what the overall study found, with its caveats: When HLA alleles, especially DR and DQ, strongly co-occurred, TCR associations were difficult to assign to individual alleles. In a later analysis, several top co-occurrence clusters were reported to appear linked to parvovirus B19, influenza, CMV and Epstein-Barr virus. A later genetic analysis associated a missense DCLRE1C variant with V-gene and J-gene trimming of TCR beta chains, and an independent cohort replicated the association. In a later analysis, HLA-associated TCR beta chains were found to be more clonally expanded and to have lower generation probabilities than equally common non-associated chains. Roughly uniform sequencing depth across donors was assumed in presence/absence analyses, although this assumption may not hold. A total of 150 to 200 TCR beta chains were listed by the study as associated with cytomegalovirus. A cluster of highly shared sequence variants was judged likely to be a technical artifact of the sequencing pipeline. According to the authors, the approach could potentially be generalized to other disease states and immunological phenotypes. Most TCR sequences were seen in very few donors, while some public TCRs were found in many individuals. The classifier was reported to diagnose cytomegalovirus status with high specificity and sensitivity in both the original and validation cohorts. CMV serostatus was the only immune exposure information available for the cohort. A later analysis associated around 16,000 TCR beta sequences with specific HLA alleles at a false discovery rate of 0.05. Compared with the 666-donor mean, donors in an Asian-associated ancestry cluster had fewer N-insertions in productive TCRs, according to a later genetic analysis. In vitro tests confirmed that a few of the cytomegalovirus-associated TCR beta chains recognize cytomegalovirus antigens. In an earlier analysis of about 540 of the donors, most TCR beta V segments were observed in productive rearrangements about 87% or about 30% of the time, broadly matching IMGT annotations. Because counts were too low, 15 or so rarely observed V segments, including chromosome 9 orphons, were excluded from the earlier analysis of roughly 580 of the donors. Linkage disequilibrium might explain the correlated functional status among segregating V segments, but an unknown experimental factor could not be excluded. In a later analysis, most CMV-associated TCR beta chains were found to appear HLA-restricted, with HLA associations seemingly driven largely by CMV exposure. Because some donors lacked HLA typing at each locus, the association tests relied only on the typed subset. The 87-base-pair reads could not distinguish some IMGT-functional V segments, including TRBV6-2 and TRBV6-3, so those segments were excluded. A later analysis found that TCR association rates varied across HLA loci, with DRB1 alleles showing the most associated TCRs and HLA-C alleles the fewest. A further reported finding was that TCR beta sequences accurately predicted the HLA-A and HLA-B alleles for most subjects in the first cohort. Only TCR beta chains were sequenced in this cohort, and the absence of alpha or paired-chain data limited detectable features.

The cohort comprised 666 healthy bone marrow donors. All cohort members were sampled while nominally healthy, although unrecorded immune exposures were likely present. The donor was CMV seropositive and belonged to the group of 270 or so seropositive cohort members. Each donor provided a peripheral blood sample, and peripheral blood mononuclear cells were used for TCR beta sequencing. The Qiagen DNeasy Blood Extraction Kit was used to extract genomic DNA from the blood cell samples. The germline V gene supplies CDR1 MNHNS and CDR2 SASEGT. At the junction V is shortened by 6 bases and J by 0 bases, with 14 bases in between. The CDR3, cysteine through phenylalanine, is 15 amino acids long. The sequence is cut down to CDR3 DNA, 45 bases in frame from base 1. The library was generated by the immunoSEQ multiplex PCR assay. For the multiplex PCR, a mixture combining 60 forward primers for TCR Vbeta segments and 13 reverse primers for TCR Jbeta segments was used. Amplification of the CDR3 region of rearranged TCR beta genes was performed with a multiplex PCR assay on genomic DNA. Amplified TCR beta libraries were sequenced as 87-base-pair reads on the Illumina HiSeq System. Under the source paper's analysis protocol: A later analysis counted some 80 million unique TCR beta chains across the 666 repertoires, and approximately 11 million of these chains were shared by at least two donors. Raw reads were error-corrected and collapsed into unique sequences with a nearest-neighbor algorithm that merged closely related sequences to remove PCR and sequencing errors. Alignment of CDR3 sequences to IMGT reference sequences was used to assign V, D and J gene segments. For a sequence to be retained, at least a six-nucleotide match to both a V gene segment and a J gene segment was required. Rearrangements were classified as productive when the CDR3 lacked stop codons and remained in frame with V and J, and all other rearrangements were classified as non-productive. Following IMGT convention, CDR3 was defined as the stretch from the second conserved V-encoded cysteine up to the conserved J-encoded phenylalanine. Sequences without an unambiguous match to a single V gene segment were excluded from the earlier analysis of over 500 of the donors. In an earlier analysis of 587 of the donors, a V segment was called functional when productive rearrangements were above 56.7%, and segregating when the standard deviation between donors exceeded 5%. A statistical classification framework was developed to diagnose cytomegalovirus status using the catalog of TCR beta chain sequences. V and J gene assignment, in a later analysis, came from comparing TCR nucleotide sequences with IMGT/GENE-DB human TR gene sequences. The TCRdist pipeline was used in a later analysis to assign CDR3 sequences and most-parsimonious VDJ recombination scenarios. In a later analysis, each TCR beta chain was defined by its CDR3 amino acid sequence together with its V-gene family, and reads without a unique V-gene family were excluded. To address suspected cross-contamination and a sequencing artifact, a later analysis removed approximately 600 highly shared, low-generation-probability nucleotide sequences. A later analysis calculated a clonal expansion index for each public chain from normalized within-repertoire ranks of inferred template counts. In a later analysis, generation probabilities were computed with a VDJ recombination model fitted to out-of-frame rearrangements, and the resulting probabilities were checked against IGoR. In a later analysis, TCR-TCR, TCR-HLA and TCR-CMV co-occurrence was scored with hypergeometric tests, and a repertoire-size bias correction was applied to TCR pairs. A later analysis estimated false discovery rates by permuting HLA or CMV assignments 20 times. In a later analysis, co-occurring TCRs were grouped using DBSCAN, and TCRdist sequence similarity was added for clustering within HLA-allele-positive subsets. For co-occurrence clustering, repertoires with fewer than 30,000 or more than 120,000 public chains were excluded, along with a handful of repertoires with anomalous nucleotide sharing. This immuneACCESS table, as held by TCRdb, lists in-frame sequences with V and J called but not all clones. Of the missing ones, under half trace to an unresolved V gene in checked studies; the others have no known cause. The DNA gave D and trimming, while V, J and clone size come from that table. The sample data list 180,000 or so clones, and over 65% of these were observed just once. Jointly, the top ten make up approximately 3.7% of the sample.

The V and J segments used are TRBV6-1 and TRBJ2-5; the D gene is perhaps TRBD2, from 6 matching bases. This TCR was sampled from a woman aged 55-69 years in good health and CMV-seropositive. The sequenced sample was PBMCs. The bases are TGTGCCAGCAGCCGGGACTCTACGTACCAAGAGACCCAGTACTTC. This gives the protein CASSRDSTYQETQYF.